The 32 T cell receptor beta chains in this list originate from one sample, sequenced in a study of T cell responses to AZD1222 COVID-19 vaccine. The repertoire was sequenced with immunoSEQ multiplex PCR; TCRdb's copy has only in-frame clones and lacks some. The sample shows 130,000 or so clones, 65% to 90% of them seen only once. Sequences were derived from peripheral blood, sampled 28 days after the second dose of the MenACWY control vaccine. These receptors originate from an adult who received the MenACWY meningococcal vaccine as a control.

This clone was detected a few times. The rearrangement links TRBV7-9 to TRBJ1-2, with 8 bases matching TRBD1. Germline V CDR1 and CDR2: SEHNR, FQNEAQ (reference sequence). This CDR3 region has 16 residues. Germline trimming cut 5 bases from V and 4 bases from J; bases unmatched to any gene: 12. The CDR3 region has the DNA TGTGCCAGCAGCACCGGACAGGGCTCTATCAGCTATGGCTACACCTTC. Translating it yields CASSTGQGSISYGYTF.

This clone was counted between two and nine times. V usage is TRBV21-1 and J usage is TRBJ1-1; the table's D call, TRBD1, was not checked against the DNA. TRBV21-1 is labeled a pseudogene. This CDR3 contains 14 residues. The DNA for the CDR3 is TGTGCCAGCAGCAATTGGACAGGGGTCACTGAAGCTTTCTTT. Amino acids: CASSNWTGVTEAFF.

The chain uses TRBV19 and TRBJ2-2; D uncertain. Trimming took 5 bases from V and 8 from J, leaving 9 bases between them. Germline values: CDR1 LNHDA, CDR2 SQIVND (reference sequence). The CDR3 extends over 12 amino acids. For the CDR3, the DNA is TGTGCCAGTAGTTTCAGAGGAGGGGAGCTGTTTTTT. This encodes CASSFRGGELFF.

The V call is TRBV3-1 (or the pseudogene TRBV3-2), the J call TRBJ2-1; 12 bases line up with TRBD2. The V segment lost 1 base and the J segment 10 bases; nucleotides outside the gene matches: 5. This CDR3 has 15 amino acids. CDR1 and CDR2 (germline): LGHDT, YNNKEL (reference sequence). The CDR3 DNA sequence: TGTGCCAGCAGCCAAGCCTCTAGCGGGGGGGCCGAGCAGTTCTTC. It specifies CASSQASSGGAEQFF.

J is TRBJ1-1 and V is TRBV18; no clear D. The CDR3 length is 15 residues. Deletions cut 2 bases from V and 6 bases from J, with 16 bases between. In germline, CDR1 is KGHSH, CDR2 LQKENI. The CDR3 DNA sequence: TGTGCCAGCTCACCAGGGATGGGAGTTTCGTCTGAAGCTTTCTTT. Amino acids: CASSPGMGVSSEAFF.

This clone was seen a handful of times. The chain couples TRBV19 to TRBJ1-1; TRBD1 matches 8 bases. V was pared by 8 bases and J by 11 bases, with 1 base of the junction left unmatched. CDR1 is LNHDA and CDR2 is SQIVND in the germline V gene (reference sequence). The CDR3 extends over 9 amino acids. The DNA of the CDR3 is TGTGCCAGTGGGGACAGGGCTTTCTTT. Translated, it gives CASGDRAFF.

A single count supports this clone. CDR3 sequence: CASSEEGPPAQHF. The CDR3, as DNA: TGCGCCAGCAGTGAGGAGGGGCCCCCGGCCCAGCATTTT. This rearrangement joins TRBV10-2 to TRBJ1-5, with D perhaps TRBD1 (5 bases). The germline V and J ends were trimmed by 2 bases and 11 bases, with 13 bases remaining between them. The CDR3 is 13 amino acids. Germline CDR1 reads WSHSY; CDR2 reads SAAADI.

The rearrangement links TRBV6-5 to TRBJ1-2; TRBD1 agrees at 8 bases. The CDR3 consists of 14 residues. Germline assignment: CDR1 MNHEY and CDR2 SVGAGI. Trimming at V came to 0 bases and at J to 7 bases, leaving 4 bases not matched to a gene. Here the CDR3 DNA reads TGTGCCAGCAGTTACTCGGACAGGGAGACTGGCTACACCTTC. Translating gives CASSYSDRETGYTF.

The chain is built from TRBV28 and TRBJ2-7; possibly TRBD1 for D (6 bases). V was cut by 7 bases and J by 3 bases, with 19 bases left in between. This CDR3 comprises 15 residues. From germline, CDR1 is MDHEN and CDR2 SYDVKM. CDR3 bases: TGTGCCAGCACCCCGGCAGGGGCCGAACTCTACGAGCAGTACTTC. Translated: CASTPAGAELYEQYF.

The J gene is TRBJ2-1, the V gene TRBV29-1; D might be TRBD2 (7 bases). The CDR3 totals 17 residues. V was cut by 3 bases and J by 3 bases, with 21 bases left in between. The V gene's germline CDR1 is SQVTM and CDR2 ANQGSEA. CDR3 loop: CSVDSRGGEGLYNEQFF. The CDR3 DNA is TGCAGCGTTGATTCGAGAGGGGGGGAGGGCCTCTACAATGAGCAGTTCTTC.

The CDR3: CASSSDRNGYTF. CDR3 nucleotides: TGTGCCAGCAGTTCGGACAGGAATGGCTACACCTTC. This rearrangement joins TRBV28 to TRBJ1-2, with TRBD1 identical over 7 bases. Germline V lookup: CDR1 MDHEN, CDR2 SYDVKM. Trimming took 4 bases from V and 6 from J; bases not matched to a gene: 2. CDR3 length: 12 amino acids.

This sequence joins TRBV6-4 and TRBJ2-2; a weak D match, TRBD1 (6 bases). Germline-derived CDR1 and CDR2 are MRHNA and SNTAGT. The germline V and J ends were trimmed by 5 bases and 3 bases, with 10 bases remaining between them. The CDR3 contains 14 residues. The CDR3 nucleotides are TGTGCCAGCAGTCGGACAGATGACACCGGGGAGCTGTTTTTT. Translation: CASSRTDDTGELFF.

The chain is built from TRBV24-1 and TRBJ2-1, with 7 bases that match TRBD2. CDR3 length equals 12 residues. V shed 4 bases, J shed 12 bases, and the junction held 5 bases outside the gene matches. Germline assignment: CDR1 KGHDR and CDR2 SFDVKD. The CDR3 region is CATSDYSGLQFF. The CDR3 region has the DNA TGTGCCACCAGTGACTATAGCGGGCTGCAGTTCTTC.

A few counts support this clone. The CDR3 is CASSFNTFGNSPLHF. Written as DNA, the CDR3 is TGTGCCAGCAGCTTCAATACCTTCGGGAATTCACCCCTCCACTTT. V is TRBV5-5 and J is TRBJ1-6; D gene uncertain. CDR1 SGHKS and CDR2 YYEKEE come from the germline V gene (reference sequence). The CDR3 consists of 15 residues. V shed 2 bases and J shed 7 bases, with 13 bases lying between them.

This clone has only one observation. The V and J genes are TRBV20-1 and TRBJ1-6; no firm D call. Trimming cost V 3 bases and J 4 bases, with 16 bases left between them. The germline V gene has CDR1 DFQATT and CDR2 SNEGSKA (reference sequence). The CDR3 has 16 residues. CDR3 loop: CSASHSGIQYNSPLHF. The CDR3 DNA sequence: TGCAGTGCTAGTCATTCCGGGATTCAGTATAATTCACCCCTCCACTTT.

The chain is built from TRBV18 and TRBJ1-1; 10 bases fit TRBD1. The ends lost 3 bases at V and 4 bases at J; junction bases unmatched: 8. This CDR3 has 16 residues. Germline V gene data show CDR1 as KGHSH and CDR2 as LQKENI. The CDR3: CASSPMGQGTITEAFF. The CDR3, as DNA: TGTGCCAGCTCACCTATGGGACAGGGGACGATCACTGAAGCTTTCTTT. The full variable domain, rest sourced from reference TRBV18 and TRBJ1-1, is NAGVMQNPRHLVRRRGQEARLRCSPMKGHSHVYWYRQLPEEGLKFMVYLQKENIIDESGMPKERFSAEFPKEGPSILRIQQVVRGDSAAYFCASSPMGQGTITEAFFGQGTRLTVV.

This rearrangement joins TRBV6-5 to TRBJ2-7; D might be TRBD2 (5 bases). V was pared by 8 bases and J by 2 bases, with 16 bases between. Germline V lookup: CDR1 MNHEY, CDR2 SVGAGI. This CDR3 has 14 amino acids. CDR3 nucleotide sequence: TGTGCCAGCCGAGCTATTGGGAGCCCCTACGAGCAGTACTTC. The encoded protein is CASRAIGSPYEQYF.

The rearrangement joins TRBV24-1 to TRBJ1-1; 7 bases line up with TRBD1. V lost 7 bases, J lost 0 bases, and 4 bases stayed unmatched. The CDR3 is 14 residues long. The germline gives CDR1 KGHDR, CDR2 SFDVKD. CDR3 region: CATRQTGMNTEAFF. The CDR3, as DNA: TGTGCCACCAGGCAGACAGGGATGAACACTGAAGCTTTCTTT.

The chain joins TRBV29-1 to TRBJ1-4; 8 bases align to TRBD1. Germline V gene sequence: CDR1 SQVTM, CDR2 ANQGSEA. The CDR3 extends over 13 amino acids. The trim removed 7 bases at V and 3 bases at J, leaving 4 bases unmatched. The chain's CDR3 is CSATGGSNEKLFF. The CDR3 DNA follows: TGCAGCGCCACAGGGGGATCTAATGAAAAACTGTTTTTT.

The CDR3 sequence: CASSLQAGALQETQYF. DNA for the CDR3: TGTGCCAGCAGCCTGCAGGCGGGAGCCTTACAAGAGACCCAGTACTTC. The chain employs TRBV5-4 and TRBJ2-5, with TRBD2 matching over 7 bases. The length of the CDR3 is 16 residues. With 4 bases clipped from V and 2 bases from J, the junction kept 11 bases outside the gene matches. Germline lookup yields CDR1 SGHNT and CDR2 YYREEE (reference sequence).

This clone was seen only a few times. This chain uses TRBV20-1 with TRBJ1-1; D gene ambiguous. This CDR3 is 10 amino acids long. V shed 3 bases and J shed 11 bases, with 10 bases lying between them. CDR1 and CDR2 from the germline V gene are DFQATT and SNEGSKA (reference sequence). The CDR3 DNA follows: TGCAGTGCTAGGGAGGTTTTGGCTTTCTTT. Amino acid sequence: CSAREVLAFF.

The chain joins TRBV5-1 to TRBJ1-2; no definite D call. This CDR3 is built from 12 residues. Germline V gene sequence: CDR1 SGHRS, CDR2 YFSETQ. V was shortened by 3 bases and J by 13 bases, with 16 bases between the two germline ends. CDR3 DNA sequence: TGCGCCAGCAGCTCAACGGACGCCGCCAGCACCTTC. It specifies CASSSTDAASTF.

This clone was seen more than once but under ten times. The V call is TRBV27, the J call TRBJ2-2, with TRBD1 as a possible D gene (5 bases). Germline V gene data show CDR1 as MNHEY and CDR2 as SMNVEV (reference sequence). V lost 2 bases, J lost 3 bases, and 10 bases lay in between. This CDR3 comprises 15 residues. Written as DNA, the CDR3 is TGTGCCAGCAGTTTAAGCCCAGGGTACACCGGGGAGCTGTTTTTT. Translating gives CASSLSPGYTGELFF.

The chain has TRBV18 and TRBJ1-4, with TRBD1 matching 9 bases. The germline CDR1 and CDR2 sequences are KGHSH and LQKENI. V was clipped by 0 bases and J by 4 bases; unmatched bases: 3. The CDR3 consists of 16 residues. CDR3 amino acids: CASSPPGQGYNEKLFF. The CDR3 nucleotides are TGTGCCAGCTCACCACCGGGACAGGGCTATAATGAAAAACTGTTTTTT.

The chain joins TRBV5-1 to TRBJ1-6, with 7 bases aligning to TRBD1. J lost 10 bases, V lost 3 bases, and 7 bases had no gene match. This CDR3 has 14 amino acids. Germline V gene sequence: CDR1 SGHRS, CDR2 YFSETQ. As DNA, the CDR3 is TGCGCCAGCAGCTCCGGGACAGAGGAATCACCCCTCCACTTT. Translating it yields CASSSGTEESPLHF.

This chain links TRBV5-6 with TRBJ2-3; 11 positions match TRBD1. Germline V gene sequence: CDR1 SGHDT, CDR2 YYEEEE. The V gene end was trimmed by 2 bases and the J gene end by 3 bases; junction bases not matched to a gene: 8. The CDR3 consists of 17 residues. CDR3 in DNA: TGTGCCAGCAGCTTTGGACAGGGGGCCTGGAAAACAGATACGCAGTATTTT. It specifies CASSFGQGAWKTDTQYF.

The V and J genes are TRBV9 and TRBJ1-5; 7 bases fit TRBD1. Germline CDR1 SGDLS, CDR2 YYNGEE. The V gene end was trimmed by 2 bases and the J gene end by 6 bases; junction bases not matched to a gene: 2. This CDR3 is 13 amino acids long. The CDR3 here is CASSVAGGQPQHF. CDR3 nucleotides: TGTGCCAGCAGCGTTGCAGGGGGTCAGCCCCAGCATTTT.

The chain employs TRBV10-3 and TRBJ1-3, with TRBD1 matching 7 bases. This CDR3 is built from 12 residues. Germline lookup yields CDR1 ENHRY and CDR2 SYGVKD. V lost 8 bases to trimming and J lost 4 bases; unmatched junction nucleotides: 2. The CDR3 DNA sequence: TGTGCCATCGGGACAGCGGGAAACACCATATATTTT. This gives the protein CAIGTAGNTIYF.

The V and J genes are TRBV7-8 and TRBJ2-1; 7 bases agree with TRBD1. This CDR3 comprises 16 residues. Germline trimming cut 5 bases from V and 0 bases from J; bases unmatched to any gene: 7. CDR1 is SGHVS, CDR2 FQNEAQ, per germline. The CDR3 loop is CASSPFRGSSYNEQFF. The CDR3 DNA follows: TGTGCCAGCAGCCCATTCAGGGGGAGCTCCTACAATGAGCAGTTCTTC.

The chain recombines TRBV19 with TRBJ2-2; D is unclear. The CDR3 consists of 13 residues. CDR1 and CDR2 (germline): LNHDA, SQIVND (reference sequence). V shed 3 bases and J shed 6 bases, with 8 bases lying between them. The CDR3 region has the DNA TGTGCCAGTAGTATCCCGGGCTCCGGGGAGCTGTTTTTT. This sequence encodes CASSIPGSGELFF.

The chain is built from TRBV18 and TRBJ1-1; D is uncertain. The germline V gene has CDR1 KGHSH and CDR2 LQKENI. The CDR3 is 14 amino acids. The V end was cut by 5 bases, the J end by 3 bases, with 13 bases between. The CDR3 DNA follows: TGTGCCAGCTCAACACAGAAATTTGACACTGAAGCTTTCTTT. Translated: CASSTQKFDTEAFF. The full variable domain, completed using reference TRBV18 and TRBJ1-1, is NAGVMQNPRHLVRRRGQEARLRCSPMKGHSHVYWYRQLPEEGLKFMVYLQKENIIDESGMPKERFSAEFPKEGPSILRIQQVVRGDSAAYFCASSTQKFDTEAFFGQGTRLTVV.

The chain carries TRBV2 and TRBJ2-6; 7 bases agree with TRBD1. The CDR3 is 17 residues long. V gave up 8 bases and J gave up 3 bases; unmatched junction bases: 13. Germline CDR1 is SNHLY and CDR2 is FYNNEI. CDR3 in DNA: TGTGCCAGCTTAACGGGGACAGTCGGTGTTGGGGCCAACGTCCTGACTTTC. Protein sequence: CASLTGTVGVGANVLTF.